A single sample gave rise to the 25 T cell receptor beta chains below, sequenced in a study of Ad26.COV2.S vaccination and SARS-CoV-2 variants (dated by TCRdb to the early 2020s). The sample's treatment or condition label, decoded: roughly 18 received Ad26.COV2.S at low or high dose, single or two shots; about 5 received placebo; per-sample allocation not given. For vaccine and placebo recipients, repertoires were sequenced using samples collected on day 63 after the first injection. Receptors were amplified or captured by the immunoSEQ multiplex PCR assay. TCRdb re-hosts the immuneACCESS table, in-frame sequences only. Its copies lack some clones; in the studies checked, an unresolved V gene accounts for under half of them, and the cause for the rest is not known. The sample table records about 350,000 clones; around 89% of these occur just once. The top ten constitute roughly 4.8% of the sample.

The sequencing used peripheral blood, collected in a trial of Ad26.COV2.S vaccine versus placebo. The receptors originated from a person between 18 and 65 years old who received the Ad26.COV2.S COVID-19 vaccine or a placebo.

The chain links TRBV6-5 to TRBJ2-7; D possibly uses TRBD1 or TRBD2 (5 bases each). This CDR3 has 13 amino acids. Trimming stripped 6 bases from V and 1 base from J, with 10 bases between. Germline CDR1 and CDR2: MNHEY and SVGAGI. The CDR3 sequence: CASRLGESYEQYF. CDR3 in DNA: TGTGCCAGCAGGCTGGGGGAGTCCTACGAGCAGTACTTC.

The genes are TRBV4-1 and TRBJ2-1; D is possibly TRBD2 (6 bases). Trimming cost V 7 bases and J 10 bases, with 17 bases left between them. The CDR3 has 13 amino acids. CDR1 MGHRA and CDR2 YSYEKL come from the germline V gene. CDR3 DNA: TGCGCCAGCACCAACCACGGGGGTCAAGAGCAGTTCTTC. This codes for CASTNHGGQEQFF.

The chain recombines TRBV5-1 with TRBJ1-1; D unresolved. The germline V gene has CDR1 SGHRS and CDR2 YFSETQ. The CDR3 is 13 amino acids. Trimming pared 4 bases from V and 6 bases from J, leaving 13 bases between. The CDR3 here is CASSRQSEAEAFF. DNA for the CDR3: TGCGCCAGCAGCCGCCAATCGGAGGCTGAAGCTTTCTTT.

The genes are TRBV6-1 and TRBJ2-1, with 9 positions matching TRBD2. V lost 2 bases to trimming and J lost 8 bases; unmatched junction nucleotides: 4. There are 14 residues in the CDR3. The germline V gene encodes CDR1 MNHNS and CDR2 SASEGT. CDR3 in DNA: TGTGCCAGCAGTGAAATAGCGGGAGTGTATGAGCAGTTCTTC. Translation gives CASSEIAGVYEQFF.

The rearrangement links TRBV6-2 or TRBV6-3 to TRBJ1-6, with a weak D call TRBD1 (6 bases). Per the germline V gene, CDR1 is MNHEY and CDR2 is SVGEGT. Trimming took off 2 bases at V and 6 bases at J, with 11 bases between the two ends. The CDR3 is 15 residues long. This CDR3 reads CASSYRTVRNSPLHF. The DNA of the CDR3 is TGTGCCAGCAGTTACCGGACAGTTCGTAATTCACCCCTCCACTTT.

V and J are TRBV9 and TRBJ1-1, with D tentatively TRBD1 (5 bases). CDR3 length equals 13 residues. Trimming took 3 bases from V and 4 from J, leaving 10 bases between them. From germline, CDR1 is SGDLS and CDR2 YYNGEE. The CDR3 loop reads CASSAGLGTEAFF. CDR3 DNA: TGTGCCAGCAGCGCGGGGCTGGGCACTGAAGCTTTCTTT.

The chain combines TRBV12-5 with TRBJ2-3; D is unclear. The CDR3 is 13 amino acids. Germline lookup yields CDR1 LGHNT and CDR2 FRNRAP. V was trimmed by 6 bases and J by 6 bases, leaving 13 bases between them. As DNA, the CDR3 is TGTGCTAGTGGCCTTTCCTTAACGGATACGCAGTATTTT. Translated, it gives CASGLSLTDTQYF.

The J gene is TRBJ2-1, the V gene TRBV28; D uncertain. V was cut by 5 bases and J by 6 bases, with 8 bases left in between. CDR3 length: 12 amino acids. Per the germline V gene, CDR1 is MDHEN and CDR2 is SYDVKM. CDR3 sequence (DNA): TGTGCCAGCAGTCCTCTAATCAATGAGCAGTTCTTC. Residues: CASSPLINEQFF.

CDR3 DNA sequence: TGTGCCAGTAGTATTCAGTGGGGGATGGCTAATGAAAAACTGTTTTTT. Translating it yields CASSIQWGMANEKLFF. The chain combines TRBV19 with TRBJ1-4; TRBD1 is a possible D gene (5 bases). Germline values: CDR1 LNHDA, CDR2 SQIVND (reference sequence). V lost 3 bases and J 3 bases, leaving 14 bases between the germline ends. The CDR3 has 16 amino acids. Full variable domain (rest looked up from reference TRBV19 and TRBJ1-4): DGGITQSPKYLFRKEGQNVTLSCEQNLNHDAMYWYRQDPGQGLRLIYYSQIVNDFQKGDIAEGYSVSREKKESFPLTVTSAQKNPTAFYLCASSIQWGMANEKLFFGSGTQLSVL.

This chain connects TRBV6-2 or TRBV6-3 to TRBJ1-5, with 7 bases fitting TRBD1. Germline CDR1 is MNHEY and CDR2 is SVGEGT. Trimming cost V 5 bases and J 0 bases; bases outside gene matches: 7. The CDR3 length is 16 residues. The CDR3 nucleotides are TGTGCCAGCAGTCCCGGGACAGTCTATAGCAATCAGCCCCAGCATTTT. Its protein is CASSPGTVYSNQPQHF.

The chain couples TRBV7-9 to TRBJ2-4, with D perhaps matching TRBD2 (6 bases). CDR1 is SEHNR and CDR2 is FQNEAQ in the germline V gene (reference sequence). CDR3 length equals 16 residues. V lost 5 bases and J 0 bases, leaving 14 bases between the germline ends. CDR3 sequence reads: CASSQPRELAKNIQYF. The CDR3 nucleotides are TGTGCCAGCAGCCAACCCCGGGAGCTAGCCAAAAACATTCAGTACTTC. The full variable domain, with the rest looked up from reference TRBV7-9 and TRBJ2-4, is DTGVSQNPRHKITKRGQNVTFRCDPISEHNRLYWYRQTLGQGPEFLTYFQNEAQLEKSRLLSDRFSAERPKGSFSTLEIQRTEQGDSAMYLCASSQPRELAKNIQYFGAGTRLSVL.

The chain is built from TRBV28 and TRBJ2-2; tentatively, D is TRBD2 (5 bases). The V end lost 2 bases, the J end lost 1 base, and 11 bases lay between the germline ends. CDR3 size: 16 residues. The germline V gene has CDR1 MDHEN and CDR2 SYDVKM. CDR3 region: CASSLGGGGNTGELFF. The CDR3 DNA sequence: TGTGCCAGCAGTTTAGGCGGAGGCGGGAACACCGGGGAGCTGTTTTTT.

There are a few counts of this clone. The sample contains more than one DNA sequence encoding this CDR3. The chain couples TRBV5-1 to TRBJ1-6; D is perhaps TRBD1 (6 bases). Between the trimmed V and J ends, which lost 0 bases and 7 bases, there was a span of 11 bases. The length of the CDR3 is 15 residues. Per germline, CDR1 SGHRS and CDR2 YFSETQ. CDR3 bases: TGCGCCAGCAGCTTGGGAACAGGGTCGAATTCACCCCTCCACTTT. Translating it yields CASSLGTGSNSPLHF.

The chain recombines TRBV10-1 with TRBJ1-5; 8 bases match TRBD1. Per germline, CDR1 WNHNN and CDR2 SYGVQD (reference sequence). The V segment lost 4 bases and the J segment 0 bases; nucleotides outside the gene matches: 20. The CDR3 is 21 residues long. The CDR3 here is CASSGESQGAWALCSNQPQHF. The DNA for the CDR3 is TGCGCCAGCAGTGGGGAGAGCCAGGGGGCTTGGGCACTGTGTAGCAATCAGCCCCAGCATTTT.

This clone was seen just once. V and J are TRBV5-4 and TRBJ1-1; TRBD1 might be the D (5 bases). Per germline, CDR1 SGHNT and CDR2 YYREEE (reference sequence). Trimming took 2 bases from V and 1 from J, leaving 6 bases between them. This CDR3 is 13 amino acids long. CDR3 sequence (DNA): TGTGCCAGCAGCTTTGGGACGAACACTGAAGCTTTCTTT. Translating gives CASSFGTNTEAFF.

The CDR3 nucleotides are TGTGCCAGTAGTATGTTGCGAGATATCTTCACTGAAGCTTTCTTT. As protein: CASSMLRDIFTEAFF. J is TRBJ1-1 and V is TRBV19; no firm D call. The germline gives CDR1 LNHDA, CDR2 SQIVND (reference sequence). Trimming took off 3 bases at V and 4 bases at J, with 15 bases between the two ends. The CDR3 runs 15 residues.

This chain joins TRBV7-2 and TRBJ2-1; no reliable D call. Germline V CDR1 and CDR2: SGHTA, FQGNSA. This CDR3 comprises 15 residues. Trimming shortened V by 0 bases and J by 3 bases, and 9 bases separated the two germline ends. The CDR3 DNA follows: TGTGCCAGCAGCTTAGCCTCAGCGATCTACAATGAGCAGTTCTTC. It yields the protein CASSLASAIYNEQFF.

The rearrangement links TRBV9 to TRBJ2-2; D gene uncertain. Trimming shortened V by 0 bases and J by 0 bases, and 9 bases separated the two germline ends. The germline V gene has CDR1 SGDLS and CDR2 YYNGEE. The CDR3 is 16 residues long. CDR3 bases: TGTGCCAGCAGCGTAGGGCTGTTCGCGAACACCGGGGAGCTGTTTTTT. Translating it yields CASSVGLFANTGELFF.

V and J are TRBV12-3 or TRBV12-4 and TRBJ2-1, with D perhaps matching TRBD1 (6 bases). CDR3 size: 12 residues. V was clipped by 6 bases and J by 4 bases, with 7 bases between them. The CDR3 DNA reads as TGTGCCAGCAGGGACAGTTACAATGAGCAGTTCTTC. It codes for CASRDSYNEQFF.

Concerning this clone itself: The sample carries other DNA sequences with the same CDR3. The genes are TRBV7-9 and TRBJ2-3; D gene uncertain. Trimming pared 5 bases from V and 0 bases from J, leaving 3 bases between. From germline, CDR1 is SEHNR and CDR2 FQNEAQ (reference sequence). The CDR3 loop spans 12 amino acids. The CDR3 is CASSPSTDTQYF. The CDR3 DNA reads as TGTGCCAGCAGCCCCAGCACAGATACGCAGTATTTT.

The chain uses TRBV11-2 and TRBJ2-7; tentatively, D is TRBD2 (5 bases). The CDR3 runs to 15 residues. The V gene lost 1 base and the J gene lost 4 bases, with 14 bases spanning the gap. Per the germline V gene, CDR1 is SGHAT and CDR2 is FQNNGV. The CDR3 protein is CASSLASGIPYEQYF. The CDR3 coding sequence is TGTGCCAGCAGCTTAGCTTCCGGGATACCTTACGAGCAGTACTTC.

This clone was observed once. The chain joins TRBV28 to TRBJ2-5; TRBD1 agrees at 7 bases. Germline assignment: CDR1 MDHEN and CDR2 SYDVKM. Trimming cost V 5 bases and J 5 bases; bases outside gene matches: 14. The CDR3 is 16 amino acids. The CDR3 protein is CASSTTGTAYRETQYF. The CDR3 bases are TGTGCCAGCAGTACGACCGGGACAGCGTACCGGGAGACCCAGTACTTC. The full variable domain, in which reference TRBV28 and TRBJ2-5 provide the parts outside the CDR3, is DVKVTQSSRYLVKRTGEKVFLECVQDMDHENMFWYRQDPGLGLRLIYFSYDVKMKEKGDIPEGYSVSREKKERFSLILESASTNQTSMYLCASSTTGTAYRETQYFGPGTRLLVL.

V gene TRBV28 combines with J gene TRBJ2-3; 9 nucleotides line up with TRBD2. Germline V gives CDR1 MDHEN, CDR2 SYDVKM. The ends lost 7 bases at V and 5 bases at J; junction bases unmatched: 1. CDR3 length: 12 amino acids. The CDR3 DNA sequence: TGTGCCAGCACGACTAGCGGAGATACGCAGTATTTT. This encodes CASTTSGDTQYF.

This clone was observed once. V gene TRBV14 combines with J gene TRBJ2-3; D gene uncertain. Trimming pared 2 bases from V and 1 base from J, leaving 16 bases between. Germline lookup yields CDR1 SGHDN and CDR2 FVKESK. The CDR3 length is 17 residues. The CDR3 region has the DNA TGTGCCAGCAGCCAACCCGGTGGACCGTCGGGCACAGATACGCAGTATTTT. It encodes CASSQPGGPSGTDTQYF.

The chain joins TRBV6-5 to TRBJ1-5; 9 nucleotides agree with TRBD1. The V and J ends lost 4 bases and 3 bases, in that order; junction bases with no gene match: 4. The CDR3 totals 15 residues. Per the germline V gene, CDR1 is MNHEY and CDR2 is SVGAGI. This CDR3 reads CASSSGTGPNQPQHF. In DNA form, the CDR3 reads TGTGCCAGCAGTTCGGGGACAGGGCCCAATCAGCCCCAGCATTTT.